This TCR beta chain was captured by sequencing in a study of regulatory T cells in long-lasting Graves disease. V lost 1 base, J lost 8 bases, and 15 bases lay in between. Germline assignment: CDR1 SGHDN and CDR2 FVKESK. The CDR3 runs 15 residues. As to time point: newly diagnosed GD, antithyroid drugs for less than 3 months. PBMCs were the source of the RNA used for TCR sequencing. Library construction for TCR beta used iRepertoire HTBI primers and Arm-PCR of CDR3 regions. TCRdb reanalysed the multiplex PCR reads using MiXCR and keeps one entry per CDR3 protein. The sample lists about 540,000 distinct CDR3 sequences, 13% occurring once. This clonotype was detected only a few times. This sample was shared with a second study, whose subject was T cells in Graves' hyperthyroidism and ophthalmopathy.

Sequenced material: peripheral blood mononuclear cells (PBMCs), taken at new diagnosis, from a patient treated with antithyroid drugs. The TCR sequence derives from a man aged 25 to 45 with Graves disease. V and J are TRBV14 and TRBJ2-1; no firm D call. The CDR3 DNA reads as TGTGCCAGCAGCCAAGGACTCCTGGGCTTGGATGAGCAGTTCTTC. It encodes CASSQGLLGLDEQFF.